This T cell receptor (beta chain) was obtained from a study of blood T cell repertoires in COVID-19. Participants, about 18 to 100 years old, spanned approximately 25 US areas. V lost 3 bases to trimming and J lost 3 bases; unmatched junction nucleotides: 1. The CDR3 covers 13 residues. Germline CDR1 KGHSH, CDR2 LQKENI. In the original processing: Reference gene primer amplification in the assay estimated nucleated cell counts. Measured with immunoSEQ multiplex PCR; TCRdb has only the in-frame clones, and not every one. D and trimming were read from the DNA, whereas the V and J calls and clone size are those reported in that table. The repertoire holds some 340,000 clones, about 87% seen once, with roughly 5% in the top ten.

This clonotype was obtained from a woman aged 25 to 39 who had recovered from COVID-19. The rearrangement joins TRBV18 to TRBJ1-2, with 7 bases lining up with TRBD1. The sequenced sample was PBMCs or T cells enriched from blood (not recorded which). In DNA form, the CDR3 reads TGTGCCAGCTCACCTACAGGGGACTATGGCTACACCTTC. Translated: CASSPTGDYGYTF.